This TCR beta chain was recovered during a study of shared clonotypes between healthy human individuals. Overall study: Donor composition was two women and a few men, aged 18 to 49.

Profiling relied on immunoSEQ multiplex PCR, and the TCRdb table lists in-frame clones only, not all of them. The data hold 450,000 to 550,000 clones, with 79% observed a single time. This receptor was obtained from a woman between 40 and 55 years old in good health. Some clones in this sample may be carry-over from other donors' samples. The material sequenced was PBMCs.

The CDR3 is CASSLGPADTQYF. The CDR3 coding sequence is TGTGCCAGCAGCTTAGGTCCGGCAGATACGCAGTATTTT. The rearrangement uses TRBV13 and TRBJ2-3, with no clear D. The CDR3 consists of 13 residues. Trimming pared 0 bases from V and 4 bases from J, leaving 5 bases between. CDR1 and CDR2 from the germline V gene are PRHDT and FYEKMQ (reference sequence). Full variable domain (missing parts from reference TRBV13 and TRBJ2-3): AAGVIQSPRHLIKEKRETATLKCYPIPRHDTVYWYQQGPGQDPQFLISFYEKMQSDKGSIPDRFSAQQFSDYHSELNMSSLELGDSALYFCASSLGPADTQYFGPGTRLTVL.